Below are 28 T cell receptor beta chains sequenced from a single sample in a study of T cell changes during pregnancy in multiple sclerosis. Assay used: immunoSEQ multiplex PCR; TCRdb lists only in-frame clones, some missing. Among approximately 83,000 clones listed, approximately 95% were seen once. Specimen: peripheral blood, collected in the first trimester of pregnancy. These receptors were taken from a female donor with multiple sclerosis, enrolled in a pregnancy study.

This chain uses TRBV30 with TRBJ2-5, with D possibly matching TRBD2 (6 bases). The CDR3 is 11 residues long. The V end was cut by 8 bases, the J end by 5 bases, with 12 bases between. CDR1 and CDR2 from the germline V gene are GTSNPN and SVGIG (reference sequence). This chain's CDR3 is CAQRVWETQYF. CDR3 in DNA: TGTGCCCAGCGGGTCTGGGAGACCCAGTACTTC. Full variable domain (missing parts from reference TRBV30 and TRBJ2-5): SQTIHQWPATLVQPVGSPLSLECTVEGTSNPNLYWYRQAAGRGLQLLFYSVGIGQISSEVPQNLSASRPQDRQFILSSKKLLLSDSGFYLCAQRVWETQYFGPGTRLLVL.

This sequence joins TRBV2 and TRBJ2-4, with TRBD1 identical over 8 bases. Trimming took 6 bases from V and 6 from J; bases not matched to a gene: 7. The germline V gene has CDR1 SNHLY and CDR2 FYNNEI. The CDR3 contains 14 residues. CDR3 loop: CASRQFGQGNIQYF. In nucleotides, the CDR3 is TGTGCCAGCAGACAATTCGGACAGGGAAACATTCAGTACTTC.

The genes are TRBV4-1 and TRBJ2-7; maybe TRBD1 (7 bases). The CDR3 loop spans 15 amino acids. Germline V gene lookup returns CDR1 MGHRA and CDR2 YSYEKL. V lost 1 base and J lost 3, with 13 bases in between. The CDR3 here is CASSQVGGTDYEQYF. In DNA form, the CDR3 reads TGCGCCAGCAGCCAAGTTGGAGGGACAGACTACGAGCAGTACTTC.

This rearrangement joins TRBV7-9 to TRBJ2-7; possible D gene TRBD2, 6 bases. Germline CDR1 and CDR2: SEHNR and FQNEAQ (reference sequence). Trimming removed 6 bases at V and 3 bases at J, with 12 bases between. The length of the CDR3 is 13 residues. CDR3 coding DNA: TGTGCCAGCAGACCCGGGACTCTCTACGAGCAGTACTTC. This gives the protein CASRPGTLYEQYF.

The chain couples TRBV2 to TRBJ1-1; tentatively, D is TRBD1 (5 bases). The CDR3 spans 13 residues. Germline V CDR1 and CDR2: SNHLY, FYNNEI. With 8 bases removed from V and 1 base from J, the gap between germline ends came to 11 bases. CDR3 in DNA: TGTGCCAGCTTGGACATAGGGAACACTGAAGCTTTCTTT. Residues: CASLDIGNTEAFF.

The genes are TRBV5-1 and TRBJ2-1; perhaps TRBD1 as D (5 bases). The CDR3 is made up of 12 amino acids. In germline, CDR1 is SGHRS, CDR2 YFSETQ. The V and J ends lost 5 bases and 7 bases respectively, with 10 bases between them. In DNA form, the CDR3 reads TGCGCCAGCAGTAGGACATCGAATGAGCAGTTCTTC. Translation: CASSRTSNEQFF.

The chain has TRBV14 and TRBJ1-1; 8 nucleotides match TRBD1. The germline V gene encodes CDR1 SGHDN and CDR2 FVKESK. The CDR3 sequence is 14 residues long. The V and J ends lost 0 bases and 4 bases, in that order; junction bases with no gene match: 1. CDR3 in amino acids: CASSQDRGPTEAFF. The CDR3 DNA reads TGTGCCAGCAGCCAAGACAGGGGGCCCACTGAAGCTTTCTTT. The variable domain in full, with the rest retrieved from reference TRBV14 and TRBJ1-1, is EAGVTQFPSHSVIEKGQTVTLRCDPISGHDNLYWYRRVMGKEIKFLLHFVKESKQDESGMPNNRFLAERTGGTYSTLKVQPAELEDSGVYFCASSQDRGPTEAFFGQGTRLTVV.

This clone was observed once. The chain has TRBV13 and TRBJ2-7, with 7 nucleotides matching TRBD2. CDR1 PRHDT and CDR2 FYEKMQ come from the germline V gene (reference sequence). V was pared by 6 bases and J by 4 bases, with 6 bases of the junction left unmatched. CDR3 size: 13 residues. The CDR3 loop reads CASSTRLAYEQYF. The CDR3 nucleotides are TGTGCCAGCAGTACCCGACTAGCTTACGAGCAGTACTTC.

The rearrangement uses TRBV10-3 and TRBJ2-7; 9 bases are a match to TRBD1. The CDR3 spans 15 residues. Germline-derived CDR1 and CDR2 are ENHRY and SYGVKD. V dropped 4 bases and J dropped 3; count of bases not matched to a gene: 7. Here the CDR3 DNA reads TGTGCCATCAGTGGGCTAGAGGACAGGGGCTACGAGCAGTACTTC. Translation gives CAISGLEDRGYEQYF.

J is TRBJ1-1 and V is TRBV4-1; 8 nucleotides line up with TRBD1. This CDR3 is 19 amino acids long. From germline, CDR1 is MGHRA and CDR2 YSYEKL. Trimming at V came to 3 bases and at J to 0 bases, leaving 15 bases not matched to a gene. CDR3 in amino acids: CASSHTSLRTGYMNTEAFF. The CDR3 DNA is TGCGCCAGCAGCCATACCAGCCTCCGGACAGGGTACATGAACACTGAAGCTTTCTTT.

This chain joins TRBV19 and TRBJ1-1; TRBD1 might be the D (6 bases). Between the trimmed V and J ends, which lost 4 bases and 0 bases, there was a span of 9 bases. The CDR3 totals 14 residues. From germline, CDR1 is LNHDA and CDR2 SQIVND (reference sequence). The CDR3 sequence is CASSTGVLNTEAFF. The CDR3 nucleotides read TGTGCCAGTAGTACAGGGGTTTTGAACACTGAAGCTTTCTTT.

V gene TRBV9 combines with J gene TRBJ1-1; D is possibly TRBD1 (6 bases). CDR1 and CDR2 (germline): SGDLS, YYNGEE. V lost 6 bases to trimming and J lost 5 bases, with 17 bases between them. The CDR3 runs 14 residues. DNA for the CDR3: TGTGCCAGCACCCGTTCGGGGGGCTGGACTGAAGCTTTCTTT. It yields the protein CASTRSGGWTEAFF.

This chain links TRBV30 with TRBJ1-6, with TRBD1 matching over 7 bases. The CDR3 runs 19 residues. V shed 1 base and J 0 bases; nucleotides not matched to a gene: 12. Germline CDR1 GTSNPN, CDR2 SVGIG (reference sequence). CDR3 nucleotides: TGTGCCTGGAGTGCCGGACACGGGACAGCGAGCTCCTATAATTCACCCCTCCACTTT. This codes for CAWSAGHGTASSYNSPLHF.

The chain has TRBV7-2 and TRBJ1-2; TRBD1 might be the D (5 bases). The germline CDR1 and CDR2 sequences are SGHTA and FQGNSA. V shed 2 bases and J shed 3 bases, with 10 bases lying between them. The CDR3 loop spans 14 amino acids. The CDR3 is CASSLTTADYGYTF. The CDR3 DNA reads TGTGCCAGCAGCTTAACGACAGCCGACTATGGCTACACCTTC.

The rearrangement joins TRBV21-1 to TRBJ2-5; TRBD2 reflects the table's D call only, with no check against the DNA. TRBV21-1 is a listed pseudogene. The CDR3 totals 16 residues. The chain's CDR3 is CASSKESEAFIETQYF. CDR3 DNA: TGTGCCAGCAGCAAAGAGAGCGAGGCTTTTATCGAGACCCAGTACTTC.

The chain is built from TRBV6-5 and TRBJ1-3; TRBD1 aligns across 7 bases. Per the germline V gene, CDR1 is MNHEY and CDR2 is SVGAGI. V trimming: 1 base; J trimming: 1 base; junction bases outside the gene matches: 4. CDR3 length equals 16 residues. The CDR3 protein is CASSYYEGASGNTIYF. In DNA form, the CDR3 reads TGTGCCAGCAGTTACTATGAGGGGGCATCTGGAAACACCATATATTTT.

The gene calls are TRBV25-1 and TRBJ2-1; D perhaps matches TRBD2 (5 bases). The V gene lost 3 bases and the J gene lost 10 bases, with 13 bases spanning the gap. The CDR3 spans 13 residues. The germline V gene has CDR1 MGHDK and CDR2 SYGVNS. The CDR3 spells CASSEGAISEQFF. The DNA of the CDR3 is TGTGCCAGCAGTGAGGGAGCCATCAGCGAGCAGTTCTTC.

The chain employs TRBV15 and TRBJ1-6; D is perhaps TRBD1 (6 bases). V gave up 3 bases and J gave up 4 bases, with 13 bases separating them. This CDR3 has 16 residues. Germline V gene sequence: CDR1 LNHNV, CDR2 YYDKDF (reference sequence). In DNA form, the CDR3 reads TGTGCCACCAGCAGGGAACAGGGAGATTATAATTCACCCCTCCACTTT. Protein: CATSREQGDYNSPLHF.

The V call is TRBV7-9, the J call TRBJ2-3; D is unresolved. CDR1 SEHNR and CDR2 FQNEAQ come from the germline V gene (reference sequence). The V and J ends lost 5 bases and 11 bases respectively, with 14 bases between them. This CDR3 is 12 amino acids long. The CDR3 reads CASSPLPSGQYF. DNA of the CDR3: TGTGCCAGCAGCCCTCTCCCTTCGGGGCAGTATTTT.

The genes are TRBV4-1 and TRBJ2-2; 9 bases map to TRBD1. This CDR3 has 21 residues. Germline-derived CDR1 and CDR2 are MGHRA and YSYEKL. The V segment lost 0 bases and the J segment 4 bases; nucleotides outside the gene matches: 18. DNA for the CDR3: TGCGCCAGCAGCCAAGATCTTGGCGTAACGGACAGGGGTCGAAGCACCGGGGAGCTGTTTTTT. Its protein is CASSQDLGVTDRGRSTGELFF.

The chain has TRBV7-8 and TRBJ2-3, with 8 positions matching TRBD1. Germline CDR1 reads SGHVS; CDR2 reads FQNEAQ. The CDR3 consists of 15 residues. The V segment lost 3 bases and the J segment 2 bases; nucleotides outside the gene matches: 4. CDR3 nucleotide sequence: TGTGCCAGCAGCTTGCGGGACAGGTCCACAGATACGCAGTATTTT. Its protein is CASSLRDRSTDTQYF. Variable domain in full (rest from reference TRBV7-8 and TRBJ2-3): GAGVSQSPRYKVAKRGQDVALRCDPISGHVSLFWYQQALGQGPEFLTYFQNEAQLDKSGLPSDRFFAERPEGSVSTLKIQRTQQEDSAVYLCASSLRDRSTDTQYFGPGTRLTVL.

CDR3 coding DNA: TGTGCCAGCAGCCGCGCTAGCGGGGGGAACTACAATGAGCAGTTCTTC. Encoded protein: CASSRASGGNYNEQFF. This rearrangement joins TRBV11-2 to TRBJ2-1; 11 positions agree with TRBD2. Germline CDR1 is SGHAT and CDR2 is FQNNGV. The ends lost 5 bases at V and 3 bases at J; junction bases unmatched: 6. CDR3 length: 16 amino acids.

The chain joins TRBV11-2 to TRBJ2-3; D unclear. The CDR3 loop spans 13 amino acids. Germline CDR1 is SGHAT and CDR2 is FQNNGV. V shed 7 bases and J shed 2 bases, with 10 bases lying between them. The CDR3 sequence: CASMSYPTDTQYF. The CDR3 DNA follows: TGTGCCAGCATGAGCTACCCCACAGATACGCAGTATTTT.

V gene TRBV7-3 combines with J gene TRBJ1-1; possible D gene TRBD1, 6 bases. The CDR3 sequence is 16 residues long. V lost 2 bases and J 7 bases, leaving 20 bases between the germline ends. Germline lookup yields CDR1 SGHTA and CDR2 FQGTGA. The DNA for the CDR3 is TGTGCCAGCAGCTTAGGGGAACAGGGCCCGCGGGTTGAAGCTTTCTTT. Encoded protein: CASSLGEQGPRVEAFF.

The chain recombines TRBV15 with TRBJ2-5; D possibly corresponds to TRBD1 (6 bases). The CDR3 is made up of 14 amino acids. Germline CDR1 and CDR2: LNHNV and YYDKDF (reference sequence). V was shortened by 2 bases and J by 2 bases, with 9 bases between the two germline ends. The CDR3 DNA reads TGTGCCACCAGCAGACCGACAGGACAAGAGACCCAGTACTTC. It specifies CATSRPTGQETQYF. The full variable domain, in which reference TRBV15 and TRBJ2-5 provide the parts outside the CDR3, is DAMVIQNPRYQVTQFGKPVTLSCSQTLNHNVMYWYQQKSSQAPKLLFHYYDKDFNNEADTPDNFQSRRPNTSFCFLDIRSPGLGDTAMYLCATSRPTGQETQYFGPGTRLLVL.

CDR3 in DNA: TGTGCTAGTGGTTTGGGGGGGCTGGGGAATGAGCAGTTCTTC. Translating it yields CASGLGGLGNEQFF. The genes are TRBV12-5 and TRBJ2-1; D perhaps matches TRBD1 (6 bases). Trimming removed 1 base from V and 7 bases from J, with 11 bases in between. The CDR3 totals 14 residues. Germline V gene sequence: CDR1 LGHNT, CDR2 FRNRAP.

CDR3 nucleotides: TGTGCCAGCAAGACCGGGACAGGGGGCCGAGAGACCCAGTACTTC. Translated, it gives CASKTGTGGRETQYF. J is TRBJ2-5 and V is TRBV9, with 12 nucleotides matching TRBD1. The junction had 7 bases not matched to a gene; V was cut back by 6 bases and J by 4 bases. CDR3 length: 15 amino acids. Germline CDR1 is SGDLS and CDR2 is YYNGEE.

The J gene is TRBJ2-3, the V gene TRBV9; 9 bases match TRBD2. After removal of 3 bases from V and 4 bases from J, the junction contained 6 bases not matched to a gene. The CDR3 is 15 residues long. The germline V gene has CDR1 SGDLS and CDR2 YYNGEE. The CDR3 loop is CASSGMAGGPDTQYF. The CDR3 DNA is TGTGCCAGCAGCGGAATGGCGGGGGGGCCAGATACGCAGTATTTT.